This T cell receptor (beta chain) was sequenced for a study of tumor-infiltrating lymphocytes in oesophageal squamous cell carcinoma. The CDR3 sequence is 15 residues long. Germline V gives CDR1 SGHNT, CDR2 YYREEE (reference sequence). Germline trimming cut 4 bases from V and 0 bases from J; bases unmatched to any gene: 3. This clonotype occurred many times. Using its own MiXCR run on the PCR reads, TCRdb lists one record per CDR3 protein. The sample has roughly 23,000 distinct CDR3 sequences; under 35% are singletons. The chain recombines TRBV5-4 with TRBJ1-4, with 7 bases matching TRBD1. The source of this sequence is a female donor with esophageal squamous cell carcinoma. Sequencing was carried out using esophageal tumor tissue. In DNA, the CDR3 is TGTGCCAGCAGCCCTGGACAGGCAACTAATGAAAAACTGTTTTTT. The encoded protein is CASSPGQATNEKLFF.